This T cell receptor beta chain emerged from a study of tumor-infiltrating lymphocytes in primary liver carcinoma. Study context: Each participant had primary liver carcinoma, and surgical resection was the treatment. Ranging in age from 30 to 69 years, the patients were men and women. Whole-study findings and limits: Lower overlap was observed for tumor-adjacent and tumor-blood pairs relative to tumor region pairs.

The CDR3 is made up of 13 amino acids. V was clipped by 8 bases and J by 7 bases, with 18 bases between them. The sample holds many counts of this clonotype. The antigen is undetermined. Using a constant-region primer together with ProtoScript II reverse transcriptase, TCR beta cDNA was made from around 500 ng of total RNA. It was through three nested multiplex PCR rounds of slightly modified ARM-PCR that TCR beta libraries arose. Amplification in the first two PCR rounds was performed using TRBV1-TRBV30 forward primers and a C-beta reverse primer for roughly 9 cycles each. TCRdb re-called the multiplex PCR reads with MiXCR, one entry per CDR3 protein. Here the sample spans just over 300,000 distinct CDR3 sequences, approximately 58% being singletons. Unsorted whole blood yielded the blood RNA, and germline DNA was also extracted.

The sequence came from a woman aged 25 to 39 with primary liver carcinoma and hepatitis B virus infection. The sequenced sample was peripheral blood. The V gene is TRBV12-3 or TRBV12-4, the J gene TRBJ2-7; possibly TRBD2 for D (7 bases). CDR3 sequence reads: CASDLTGRGEQYF. The CDR3 nucleotides are TGTGCCAGCGACTTAACAGGGAGGGGTGAGCAGTACTTC.